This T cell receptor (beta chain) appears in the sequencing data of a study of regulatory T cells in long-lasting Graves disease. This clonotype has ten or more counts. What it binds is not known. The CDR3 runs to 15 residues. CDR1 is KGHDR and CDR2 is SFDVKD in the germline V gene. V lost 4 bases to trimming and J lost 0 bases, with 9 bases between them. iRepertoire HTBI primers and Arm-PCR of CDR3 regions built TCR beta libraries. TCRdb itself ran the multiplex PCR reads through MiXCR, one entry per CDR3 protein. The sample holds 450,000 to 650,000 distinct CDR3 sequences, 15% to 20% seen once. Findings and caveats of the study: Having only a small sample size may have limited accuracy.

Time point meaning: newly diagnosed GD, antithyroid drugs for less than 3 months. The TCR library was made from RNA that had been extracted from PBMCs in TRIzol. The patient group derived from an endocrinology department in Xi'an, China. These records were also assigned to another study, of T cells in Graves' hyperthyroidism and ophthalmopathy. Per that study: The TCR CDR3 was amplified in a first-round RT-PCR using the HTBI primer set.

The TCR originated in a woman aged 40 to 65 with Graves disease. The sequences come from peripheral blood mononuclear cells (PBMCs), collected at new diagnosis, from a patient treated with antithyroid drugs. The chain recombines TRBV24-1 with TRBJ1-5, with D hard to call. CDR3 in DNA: TGTGCCACCAGTGAAGGGTCTTATAGCAATCAGCCCCAGCATTTT. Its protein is CATSEGSYSNQPQHF.